What follows are 2 T cell receptor beta chains derived from one specimen sequenced in a study of blood T cell repertoires in COVID-19. This table comes from immunoSEQ multiplex PCR, and its TCRdb copy is limited to in-frame clones, with some not included. The repertoire holds about 110,000 clones, with 55% to 75% as singletons. Sequenced material: peripheral blood. Every receptor here comes from a human donor with acute or convalescent COVID-19. The donor label of this sample is uncertain.

The chain is built from TRBV19 and TRBJ1-2, with 7 bases that match TRBD1. Germline loops: CDR1 LNHDA, CDR2 SQIVND (reference sequence). The trim removed 5 bases at V and 1 base at J, leaving 10 bases unmatched. The CDR3 has 16 amino acids. The CDR3 loop reads CASSVQPGQNNYGYTF. For the CDR3, the DNA is TGTGCCAGTAGTGTACAACCGGGACAGAATAACTATGGCTACACCTTC.

This chain connects TRBV3-1 (or the pseudogene TRBV3-2) to TRBJ2-2; D possibly corresponds to TRBD2 (6 bases). Trimming took off 4 bases at V and 7 bases at J, with 19 bases between the two ends. CDR1 is LGHDT, CDR2 YNNKEL, per germline (reference sequence). This CDR3 comprises 16 residues. This chain's CDR3 is CASSPQLAQGGGELFF. The CDR3 DNA sequence: TGTGCCAGCAGCCCGCAACTCGCCCAGGGAGGCGGGGAGCTGTTTTTT.